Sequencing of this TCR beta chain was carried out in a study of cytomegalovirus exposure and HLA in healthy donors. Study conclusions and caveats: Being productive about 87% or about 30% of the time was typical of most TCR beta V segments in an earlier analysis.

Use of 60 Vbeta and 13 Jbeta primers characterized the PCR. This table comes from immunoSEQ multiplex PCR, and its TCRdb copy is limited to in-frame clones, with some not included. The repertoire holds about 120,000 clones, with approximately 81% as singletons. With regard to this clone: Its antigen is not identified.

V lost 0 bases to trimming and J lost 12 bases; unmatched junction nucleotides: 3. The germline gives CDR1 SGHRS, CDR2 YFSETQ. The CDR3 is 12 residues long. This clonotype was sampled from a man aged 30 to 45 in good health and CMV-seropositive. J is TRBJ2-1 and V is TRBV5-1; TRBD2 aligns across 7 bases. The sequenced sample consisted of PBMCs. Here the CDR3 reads CASSLGGEGQFF. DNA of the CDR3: TGCGCCAGCAGCTTGGGAGGGGAGGGGCAGTTCTTC. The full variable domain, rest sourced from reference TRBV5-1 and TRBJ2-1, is KAGVTQTPRYLIKTRGQQVTLSCSPISGHRSVSWYQQTPGQGLQFLFEYFSETQRNKGNFPGRFSGRQFSNSRSEMNVSTLELGDSALYLCASSLGGEGQFFGPGTRLTVL.